The 9 T cell receptor beta chains presented below share a single source sample, sequenced in a study of vaccination and CD4 T cells after COVID-19. At the Johns Hopkins FTIC core, DNA taken from cultured CD4+ T cells was sequenced by way of the Oncomine TCR Beta short-read assay. TCRdb processed the PCR reads anew with MiXCR; each CDR3 protein has one entry. The sample records some 11,000 distinct CDR3 sequences, approximately 64% being singletons. This sample's treatment: approximately 9-day PBMC culture with coronavirus spike peptide pools or control peptides (ViraFEST assay). What these receptors recognize is not known. Sequenced: CD4+ T cells from blood, cultured in vitro. Every receptor here comes from a human donor who had recovered from COVID-19.

The V call is TRBV7-8, the J call TRBJ2-1; D is unclear. CDR3 length equals 16 residues. CDR1 and CDR2 from the germline V gene are SGHVS and FQNEAQ. V was trimmed by 3 bases and J by 0 bases, leaving 12 bases between them. DNA of the CDR3: TGTGCCAGCAGCTTGAGGCGTCCGAGCTCCTACAATGAGCAGTTCTTC. Translated: CASSLRRPSSYNEQFF.

The gene calls are TRBV28 and TRBJ2-5; 13 nucleotides agree with TRBD2. Trimming removed 5 bases from V and 5 bases from J; junction bases left unmatched: 2. Germline lookup yields CDR1 MDHEN and CDR2 SYDVKM. The CDR3 totals 14 residues. DNA of the CDR3: TGTGCCAGCAGTCGGACTAGCGGGAGCGAGACCCAGTACTTC. This codes for CASSRTSGSETQYF.

The V and J genes are TRBV10-3 and TRBJ1-2, with 7 bases identical to TRBD1. The CDR3 sequence is 12 residues long. Per the germline V gene, CDR1 is ENHRY and CDR2 is SYGVKD. The junction had 10 bases not matched to a gene; V was cut back by 10 bases and J by 8 bases. For the CDR3, the DNA is TGTGCCAGCAGGGTTCAGGGGGAAGGCTACACCTTC. Its protein is CASRVQGEGYTF.

The gene calls are TRBV28 and TRBJ2-2; D ambiguous. From germline, CDR1 is MDHEN and CDR2 SYDVKM. The CDR3 runs 13 residues. V lost 9 bases, J lost 1 base, and 9 bases lay in between. The CDR3, as DNA: TGTGCCAGAGAGGACCGGAACACCGGGGAGCTGTTTTTT. It codes for CAREDRNTGELFF.

The chain employs TRBV28 and TRBJ1-6, with TRBD1 as a possible D gene (5 bases). V lost 6 bases, J lost 7 bases, and 10 bases lay in between. The CDR3 has 13 amino acids. Per germline, CDR1 MDHEN and CDR2 SYDVKM. CDR3 region: CASSTGLNSPLHF. The CDR3 nucleotides read TGTGCCAGCAGCACAGGATTAAATTCACCCCTCCACTTT. The complete variable domain, with remaining parts taken from reference TRBV28 and TRBJ1-6, reads DVKVTQSSRYLVKRTGEKVFLECVQDMDHENMFWYRQDPGLGLRLIYFSYDVKMKEKGDIPEGYSVSREKKERFSLILESASTNQTSMYLCASSTGLNSPLHFGNGTRLTVT.

This sequence joins TRBV15 and TRBJ2-7; TRBD2 aligns across 10 bases. There are 14 residues in the CDR3. Germline values: CDR1 LNHNV, CDR2 YYDKDF (reference sequence). The V segment lost 0 bases and the J segment 7 bases; nucleotides outside the gene matches: 3. This CDR3 reads CATSRERTSGEQYF. In DNA form, the CDR3 reads TGTGCCACCAGCAGAGAAAGGACTAGCGGTGAGCAGTACTTC.

The genes are TRBV10-3 and TRBJ1-2; D is unresolved. The V gene lost 0 bases and the J gene lost 3 bases, with 5 bases spanning the gap. The CDR3 is 13 amino acids. CDR1 and CDR2 (germline): ENHRY, SYGVKD. CDR3 nucleotides: TGTGCCATCAGTGAGTCACGAGACTATGGCTACACCTTC. Translation: CAISESRDYGYTF.

V usage is TRBV20-1 and J usage is TRBJ2-5; D not certain. The CDR3 is 14 amino acids. Germline loops: CDR1 DFQATT, CDR2 SNEGSKA (reference sequence). V was clipped by 3 bases and J by 0 bases, with 11 bases between them. This CDR3 reads CSASIVRNQETQYF. The CDR3 DNA reads as TGCAGTGCTAGTATAGTCCGAAACCAAGAGACCCAGTACTTC.

The rearrangement uses TRBV11-2 and TRBJ2-3; possible D gene TRBD2, 7 bases. The CDR3 is made up of 17 amino acids. The V end was cut by 5 bases, the J end by 6 bases, with 24 bases between. The germline CDR1 and CDR2 sequences are SGHAT and FQNNGV. CDR3 residues: CASSPPSGGRPGDTQYF. CDR3 nucleotide sequence: TGTGCCAGCAGCCCCCCCTCCGGGGGGCGACCAGGGGATACGCAGTATTTT.